This is a list of T cell receptor beta chains from one sample in a study of shared clonotypes between healthy human individuals. Sequencing used immunoSEQ multiplex PCR; TCRdb keeps in-frame clones, though not all of them. The table records about 2,200,000 clones, 90% to 95% of them present only once. Sequenced sample: naive CD8+ T cells from PBMCs. These receptors were taken from a man aged 18 to 30 in good health. Some clones in this sample may be carry-over from other donors' samples. Each CDR3 is given with its conserved first and last residue. A D gene is named only where the DNA matches it firmly. Size tells how often a clone was seen (once, few, many) or the class of an expanded clone, and some rows leave it out.

V gene,J gene,D gene,clone size,CDR3 DNA,CDR3 protein
TRBV14,TRBJ2-1,-,-,TGTGCCAGCAGCCAAGATACCTACTACAATGAGCAGTTCTTC,CASSQDTYYNEQFF
TRBV27,TRBJ2-7,-,-,TGTGCCAGCAGTTTCGGGTGGCAGGGGACCGACGAGCAGTACTTC,CASSFGWQGTDEQYF
TRBV27,TRBJ2-3,-,-,TGTGCCAGCAGTTTATCGATCTACGTGGGGAGCACAGATACGCAGTATTTT,CASSLSIYVGSTDTQYF
TRBV6-5,TRBJ2-7,-,-,TGTGCCAGCAGTTACGGGAGCAGGGACGAGCAGTACTTC,CASSYGSRDEQYF
TRBV7-9,TRBJ2-3,-,-,TGTGCCAGCAGCCAATTGAGCACAGATACGCAGTATTTT,CASSQLSTDTQYF
TRBV28,TRBJ2-2,-,-,TGTGCCAGCAGCACAGGGAACGGGGAGCTGTTTTTT,CASSTGNGELFF
TRBV30,TRBJ2-7,-,-,TGTGCCTGGAGTCTCGACAGCAACTCCTACGAGCAGTACTTC,CAWSLDSNSYEQYF
TRBV7-8,TRBJ2-3,-,-,TGTGCCAGCAGCGGATCCGAAGGGATTTACAAGGATACGCAGTATTTT,CASSGSEGIYKDTQYF
TRBV7-9,TRBJ2-4,-,-,TGTGCCAGCAGCTTGAACTTGGGCCTAGAAAACATTCAGTACTTC,CASSLNLGLENIQYF
TRBV7-2,TRBJ2-3,-,-,TGTGCCAGCAGCCTCTCATATATTGGGACCACAGATACGCAGTATTTT,CASSLSYIGTTDTQYF
TRBV7-8,TRBJ2-2,TRBD2,-,TGTGCCAGCAGCTCGCACCCCACTAGCGGGGAGGGGACCGGGGAGCTGTTTTTT,CASSSHPTSGEGTGELFF
TRBV9,TRBJ1-4,-,-,TGTGCCAGCAGCGTAGGGCAGGCCTGGAGTAATGAAAAACTGTTTTTT,CASSVGQAWSNEKLFF
TRBV28,TRBJ2-7,-,-,TGTGCCAGCAGCGGACGGTATCTAGGTGTATCCACCTACGAGCAGTACTTC,CASSGRYLGVSTYEQYF
TRBV30,TRBJ2-7,TRBD1,-,TGTGCCTGGACGTACGACAGGGGCTCCTACGAGCAGTACTTC,CAWTYDRGSYEQYF
TRBV2,TRBJ2-1,TRBD2,once,TGTGCCAGCACCGGGACTATTACTTACAATGAGCAGTTCTTC,CASTGTITYNEQFF
TRBV27,TRBJ2-7,-,-,TGTGCCAGCAGTCGAGGGAGGTACGAGCAGTACTTC,CASSRGRYEQYF
TRBV7-9,TRBJ1-1,-,-,TGTGCCAGCAGCTGGGGGCCCACTGAAGCTTTCTTT,CASSWGPTEAFF
TRBV27,TRBJ2-5,-,-,TGTGCCAGCAGTTCGCGGGAAAGGGGAGAGACCCAGTACTTC,CASSSRERGETQYF
TRBV15,TRBJ2-5,TRBD1,-,TGTGCCACCAGCAGAGACAATACAGGGGGCCGAGAGACCCAGTACTTC,CATSRDNTGGRETQYF